The 21 T cell receptor beta chains reported below all come from one sample, sequenced in a study of blood T cells in healthy people across ages. Together with a sample-barcoded 5' primer, a J-beta primer mix was included in a second PCR lasting roughly 6 to 12 cycles. One entry per CDR3 protein results from TCRdb running MiXCR on the 5' RACE reads. The table includes approximately 810,000 distinct CDR3 sequences, around 30% detected once. The sequenced material came from blood. These receptors were collected from a woman of 80 years or more in good health.

This clonotype was counted only a few times. The chain uses TRBV6-5 and TRBJ2-2; 9 bases are shared with TRBD1. The CDR3 is made up of 15 amino acids. The V and J ends lost 10 bases and 4 bases, in that order; junction bases with no gene match: 10. CDR1 and CDR2 from the germline V gene are MNHEY and SVGAGI. Here the CDR3 reads CATRLGQGFTGELFF. The CDR3 region has the DNA TGTGCCACCCGGTTGGGACAGGGTTTCACCGGGGAGCTGTTTTTT.

This clonotype was seen more than once but under ten times. A much larger clone differs by one base, so this may be a read error. This chain connects TRBV3-1 to TRBJ2-7; D gene ambiguous. Germline V gives CDR1 LGHDT, CDR2 YNNKEL (reference sequence). Trimming took off 1 base at V and 10 bases at J, with 17 bases between the two ends. This CDR3 region has 14 residues. As DNA, the CDR3 is TGTGCCAGCAGCCAAGCGGCAGGCCAAGAGGCCCAGTACTTC. This gives the protein CASSQAAGQEAQYF.

Many counts were recorded for this clonotype. The rearrangement joins TRBV6-1 to TRBJ2-6; D unresolved. The V end lost 6 bases, the J end lost 0 bases, and 18 bases lay between the germline ends. This CDR3 has 18 amino acids. The germline gives CDR1 MNHNS, CDR2 SASEGT. CDR3 coding DNA: TGTGCCAGCAGAGAGGACGGAATTCGACACTCTGGGGCCAACGTCCTGACTTTC. As protein: CASREDGIRHSGANVLTF.

This rearrangement joins TRBV19 to TRBJ1-3; possible D gene TRBD1, 6 bases. CDR1 is LNHDA, CDR2 SQIVND, per germline (reference sequence). The CDR3 has 16 residues. V lost 6 bases and J lost 2, with 17 bases in between. CDR3 coding DNA: TGTGCCAGTAGCCTCGGACAGTCTTGGGCTGGAAACACCATATATTTT. It yields the protein CASSLGQSWAGNTIYF.

This clonotype was counted many times. CDR3 bases: TGTGCCATCAACCCAACAGGGGGAAGTTCAGAGCAGTACTTC. Its protein is CAINPTGGSSEQYF. The V call is TRBV10-3, the J call TRBJ2-7, with 8 bases identical to TRBD1. Germline loops: CDR1 ENHRY, CDR2 SYGVKD. V trimming: 7 bases; J trimming: 7 bases; junction bases outside the gene matches: 12. The CDR3 is 14 amino acids.

This clonotype was counted ten times or more. This chain connects TRBV9 to TRBJ2-3; the D is unclear. This CDR3 has 15 amino acids. Germline V gene data show CDR1 as SGDLS and CDR2 as YYNGEE. V lost 0 bases and J 0 bases, leaving 8 bases between the germline ends. CDR3 amino acids: CASSVGGPSTDTQYF. The CDR3 region has the DNA TGTGCCAGCAGCGTAGGTGGACCCAGCACAGATACGCAGTATTTT.

This rearrangement joins TRBV7-2 to TRBJ2-2, with D possibly being TRBD1 or TRBD2 (5 bases each). Germline lookup yields CDR1 SGHTA and CDR2 FQGNSA. V was trimmed by 5 bases and J by 4 bases, leaving 17 bases between them. This CDR3 region has 16 residues. This CDR3 is CASSATGTHLTGELFF. The CDR3 DNA sequence: TGTGCCAGCAGCGCTACCGGGACGCATCTCACCGGGGAGCTGTTTTTT. The full variable domain, with the rest looked up from reference TRBV7-2 and TRBJ2-2, is GAGVSQSPSNKVTEKGKDVELRCDPISGHTALYWYRQSLGQGLEFLIYFQGNSAPDKSGLPSDRFSAERTGGSVSTLTIQRTQQEDSAVYLCASSATGTHLTGELFFGEGSRLTVL.

A note on this clonotype: At one end the junction does not follow the germline gene, possibly because of a read error. The genes are TRBV6-2 or TRBV6-3 and TRBJ2-7; D possibly corresponds to TRBD1 (6 bases). This CDR3 comprises 14 residues. Looked up from germline, CDR1 is MNHEY and CDR2 is SVGEGT. This CDR3 is CASSLSGASYGQYF. The CDR3 coding sequence is TGTGCCAGCAGCCTCTCAGGGGCTTCCTACGGGCAGTACTTC.

Turning to this clonotype: This likely comes from a read error, as the CDR3 has no conserved phenylalanine or tryptophan at its end. V and J are TRBV12-3 or TRBV12-4 and TRBJ2-3, with a tentative D call TRBD2 (6 bases). V lost 4 bases to trimming and J lost 4 bases, with 15 bases between them. This CDR3 spans 15 amino acids. This CDR3 reads CASSYRLVGADTQYS. Written as DNA, the CDR3 is TGTGCCAGCAGTTACAGACTAGTGGGAGCAGATACGCAGTATTCT.

In this sample, this clonotype turned up many times. The J gene is TRBJ1-2, the V gene TRBV28; D is undetermined. From germline, CDR1 is MDHEN and CDR2 SYDVKM. The CDR3 is 13 amino acids. The V end lost 3 bases, the J end lost 2 bases, and 7 bases lay between the germline ends. CDR3 in amino acids: CASSFGLNYGYTF. The CDR3 DNA is TGTGCCAGCAGTTTTGGACTGAACTATGGCTACACCTTC.

The chain is built from TRBV7-9 and TRBJ2-7, with 9 bases identical to TRBD1. Germline-derived CDR1 and CDR2 are SEHNR and FQNEAQ (reference sequence). The CDR3 is 14 amino acids. After removal of 3 bases from V and 8 bases from J, the junction contained 8 bases not matched to a gene. This CDR3 is CASSLGGQGIQQYF. CDR3 DNA: TGTGCCAGCAGCTTGGGGGGACAGGGCATCCAGCAGTACTTC.

This clonotype showed up many times. CDR3 sequence reads: CASSLRSGSTDTQYF. The DNA of the CDR3 is TGCGCCAGCAGCTTGAGGAGCGGGAGCACAGATACGCAGTATTTT. V gene TRBV5-1 combines with J gene TRBJ2-3; weak D call: TRBD2 (6 bases). Germline V gives CDR1 SGHRS, CDR2 YFSETQ. The germline V and J ends were trimmed by 1 base and 0 bases, with 9 bases remaining between them. The CDR3 has 15 amino acids.

The chain couples TRBV19 to TRBJ1-1; no firm D call. The CDR3 spans 13 residues. CDR1 and CDR2 (germline): LNHDA, SQIVND (reference sequence). Deletions cut 6 bases from V and 1 base from J, with 9 bases between. The CDR3 region is CASRLQQNTEAFF. In DNA form, the CDR3 reads TGTGCCAGTAGGTTACAGCAGAACACTGAAGCTTTCTTT.

This clonotype was found a few times. A much larger clone lies one base from this, so it may be a read error. V is TRBV5-1 and J is TRBJ2-1; 9 bases fit TRBD1. Unmatched junction bases numbered 6, after V lost 0 bases and J lost 8 bases. CDR1 is SGHRS and CDR2 is YFSETQ in the germline V gene. This CDR3 is built from 15 residues. CDR3 coding DNA: TGCGCCAGCAGCTTGGAGGACAGGGGATGCGATGAGCAGTTCTTC. As protein: CASSLEDRGCDEQFF.

This clonotype was recorded many times. The chain couples TRBV7-2 to TRBJ2-7, with a possible D match to TRBD1 (5 bases). The length of the CDR3 is 14 residues. Germline V gives CDR1 SGHTA, CDR2 FQGNSA. Trimming pared 1 base from V and 3 bases from J, leaving 10 bases between. DNA for the CDR3: TGTGCCAGCAGCTTAGGATCAGGGCACTACGAGCAGTACTTC. Protein: CASSLGSGHYEQYF.

In this sample, this clonotype turned up many times. The rearrangement uses TRBV7-2 and TRBJ2-7; 10 bases align to TRBD2. Germline CDR1 is SGHTA and CDR2 is FQGNSA. This CDR3 spans 15 amino acids. Unmatched junction bases numbered 7, after V lost 6 bases and J lost 2 bases. CDR3 residues: CASSHGLADPYEQYF. DNA of the CDR3: TGTGCCAGCAGTCACGGACTAGCGGACCCCTACGAGCAGTACTTC.

In nucleotides, the CDR3 is TGTGCCAGCTCCATATCCACCGGGGAGCTGTTTTTT. Translating gives CASSISTGELFF. This rearrangement joins TRBV6-2 or TRBV6-3 to TRBJ2-2, with D unresolved. The CDR3 covers 12 residues. The ends were cut back, 8 bases at V and 4 bases at J, with 8 bases in the middle. From germline, CDR1 is MNHEY and CDR2 SVGEGT.

This clonotype has only a few counts. J is TRBJ2-1 and V is TRBV25-1, with D possibly being TRBD1 (6 bases). V was trimmed by 3 bases and J by 9 bases, leaving 15 bases between them. Looked up from germline, CDR1 is MGHDK and CDR2 is SYGVNS. The CDR3 is 14 residues long. CDR3 amino acids: CASSDPGTRGEQFF. DNA for the CDR3: TGTGCCAGCAGTGACCCCGGGACAAGGGGTGAGCAGTTCTTC. Complete variable domain (other parts from reference TRBV25-1 and TRBJ2-1): EADIYQTPRYLVIGTGKKITLECSQTMGHDKMYWYQQDPGMELHLIHYSYGVNSTEKGDLSSESTVSRIRTEHFPLTLESARPSHTSQYLCASSDPGTRGEQFFGPGTRLTVL.

This clonotype occurred many times. V and J are TRBV7-9 and TRBJ2-3, with D possibly called TRBD1 or TRBD2 (5 bases each). From germline, CDR1 is SEHNR and CDR2 FQNEAQ (reference sequence). This CDR3 has 15 residues. Trimming removed 5 bases from V and 2 bases from J, with 14 bases in between. In DNA form, the CDR3 reads TGTGCCAGCAGCCTCCCGGGACCAAACACAGATACGCAGTATTTT. This encodes CASSLPGPNTDTQYF.

On this clonotype itself: A single base separates this from a much larger clone, so it may be a read error. The rearrangement joins TRBV27 to TRBJ1-1; D uncertain. CDR1 and CDR2 from the germline V gene are MNHEY and SMNVEV (reference sequence). Trimming pared 7 bases from V and 1 base from J, leaving 7 bases between. This CDR3 has 12 amino acids. The CDR3 reads CASKTQNTEAFF. In nucleotides, the CDR3 is TGTGCCAGCAAGACACAGAACACTGAAGCTTTCTTT.

A few counts support this clonotype. A much more abundant neighbour one base away suggests this may be a read error. The J gene is TRBJ2-5, the V gene TRBV5-5; possibly TRBD2 for D (6 bases). The CDR3 covers 13 residues. V dropped 1 base and J dropped 9 bases, with 13 bases sitting between them. Germline assignment: CDR1 SGHKS and CDR2 YYEKEE (reference sequence). The DNA of the CDR3 is TGTGCCAGCAGCTTGCAACGCCGGGAGCCCCAGTACTTC. Translated, it gives CASSLQRREPQYF.